Below are 4 T cell receptor beta chains sequenced from a single sample in a study of T-cell memory formation after mild COVID-19. One entry per CDR3 protein, called by TCRdb with MiXCR from the 5' RACE reads. The sample has about 140,000 distinct CDR3 sequences, more than 13% seen once; the top ten hold under 30%. Sample: PBMCs or a T cell subset sorted from them (not recorded which). The origin of the receptors is an adult woman who had mild COVID-19 (a few samples of this study predate the infection). Cell type and time point are not known.

The chain has TRBV20-1 and TRBJ2-5; D not resolved. The CDR3 totals 10 residues. Germline V gene sequence: CDR1 DFQATT, CDR2 SNEGSKA (reference sequence). V was trimmed by 6 bases and J by 4 bases, leaving 6 bases between them. CDR3 sequence reads: CSAHRETQYF. The CDR3, as DNA: TGCAGTGCCCATCGAGAGACCCAGTACTTC.

This clonotype was recorded at least ten times. This sequence joins TRBV5-8 and TRBJ1-5, with 11 bases lining up with TRBD1. The CDR3 is made up of 16 amino acids. Germline V gene data show CDR1 as SGHTS and CDR2 as YDEGEE. Trimming at V came to 4 bases and at J to 5 bases, leaving 8 bases not matched to a gene. CDR3 loop: CASSLSDRGLHQPQHF. DNA for the CDR3: TGTGCCAGCAGCCTATCGGACAGGGGGCTCCATCAGCCCCAGCATTTT.

This clonotype was counted only a few times. The chain is built from TRBV20-1 and TRBJ2-7, with TRBD1 identical over 7 bases. The junction had 14 bases not matched to a gene; V was cut back by 0 bases and J by 3 bases. The CDR3 spans 17 residues. Germline values: CDR1 DFQATT, CDR2 SNEGSKA (reference sequence). The CDR3: CSARDPAGAGGYYEQYF. CDR3 DNA: TGCAGTGCTAGAGATCCCGCAGGGGCAGGGGGATACTACGAGCAGTACTTC.

This clonotype has ten or more counts. The chain is built from TRBV7-3 and TRBJ2-5; 8 nucleotides agree with TRBD1. Trimming cost V 5 bases and J 0 bases; bases outside gene matches: 5. This CDR3 spans 15 amino acids. From germline, CDR1 is SGHTA and CDR2 FQGTGA. CDR3 amino acids: CASSPPGQDQETQYF. The CDR3 DNA reads as TGTGCCAGCAGCCCGCCGGGACAGGACCAAGAGACCCAGTACTTC.